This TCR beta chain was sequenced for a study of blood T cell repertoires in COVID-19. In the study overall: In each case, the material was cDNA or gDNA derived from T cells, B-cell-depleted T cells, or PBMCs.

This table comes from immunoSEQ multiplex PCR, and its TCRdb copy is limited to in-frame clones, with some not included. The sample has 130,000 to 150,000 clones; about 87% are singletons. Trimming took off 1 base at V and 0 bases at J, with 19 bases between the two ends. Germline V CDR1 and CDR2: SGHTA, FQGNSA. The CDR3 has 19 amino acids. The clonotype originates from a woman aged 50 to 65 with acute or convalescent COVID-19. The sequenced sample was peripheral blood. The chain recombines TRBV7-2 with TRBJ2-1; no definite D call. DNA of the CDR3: TGTGCCAGCAGCTTAGATCCCAGAGGTCCCCAGAGCTCCTACAATGAGCAGTTCTTC. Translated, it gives CASSLDPRGPQSSYNEQFF. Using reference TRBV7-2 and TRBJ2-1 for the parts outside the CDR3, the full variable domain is GAGVSQSPSNKVTEKGKDVELRCDPISGHTALYWYRQSLGQGLEFLIYFQGNSAPDKSGLPSDRFSAERTGGSVSTLTIQRTQQEDSAVYLCASSLDPRGPQSSYNEQFFGPGTRLTVL.